This T cell receptor beta chain was sequenced for a study of blood T cells in healthy people across ages. General observations from the study: Higher diversity, along with more naive CD4+ cells, distinguished long-lived donors from aged donors.

Concerning this clonotype: Its specificity is unknown.

V was pared by 5 bases and J by 3 bases, with 8 bases of the junction left unmatched. Germline loops: CDR1 SGHTA, CDR2 FQGNSA. CDR3 length: 15 residues. Together with a sample-barcoded 5' primer, a J-beta primer mix was included in a second PCR lasting roughly 6 to 12 cycles. Every sample returned 2.5 million or more CDR3-containing paired-end reads. TCRdb reanalysed the 5' RACE reads using MiXCR and keeps one entry per CDR3 protein. In the table there are 600,000 to 1,000,000 distinct CDR3 sequences, about three fifths of which are singletons. Drawing of peripheral blood yielded 8.5 to 10 milliliters from each donor.

The sequence came from a young man in good health. Sequencing input: blood. J is TRBJ2-3 and V is TRBV7-2; 7 bases are a match to TRBD1. CDR3 sequence reads: CASSNRQGQTDTQYF. CDR3 DNA: TGTGCCAGCAGCAACCGACAGGGTCAAACAGATACGCAGTATTTT.